This T cell receptor (beta chain) was sequenced for a study of blood T cell repertoires in COVID-19. Whole-study context: Sources were T cells, B-cell-depleted T cells, or PBMCs; the material itself was cDNA or gDNA.

Authors' data handling: Researchers report that nucleated cell counts were estimated from reference gene primer amplification. Produced via immunoSEQ multiplex PCR; TCRdb's table is partial and in-frame only. That table gives V, J and clone size, and the DNA gave D and trimming. Of some 140,000 clones detected, roughly 80% appear once; the ten largest clones hold 2.4%. Trimming took 5 bases from V and 1 from J; bases not matched to a gene: 3. The germline gives CDR1 SGHRS, CDR2 YFSETQ. The CDR3 covers 14 residues. The V gene is TRBV5-1, the J gene TRBJ2-3, with TRBD2 matching 8 bases. This clonotype was obtained from a man aged 35 to 55 with acute COVID-19. Sequenced input: PBMCs or T cells enriched from blood (not recorded which). The CDR3 is CASSSGLGTDTQYF. As DNA, the CDR3 is TGCGCCAGCAGTTCGGGACTAGGCACAGATACGCAGTATTTT.